This TCR beta chain was sequenced during a study of blood T cell repertoires in COVID-19. Study-wide context: Sites across the United States, Italy and Spain contributed samples from acute and convalescent COVID-19. PBMCs, B-cell-depleted T cells, or T cells were the source of the cDNA or gDNA that made up the material.

Under the authors' procedure: Amplified reference gene primers provided the basis for estimating nucleated cell counts. Sequencing used immunoSEQ multiplex PCR; TCRdb keeps in-frame clones, though not all of them. The V and J calls and the clone size are those of that table, but D and trimming were determined from the DNA. The sample yields 150,000 to 200,000 clones, 70% to 90% seen once. The CDR3 is 13 amino acids. Trimming pared 5 bases from V and 5 bases from J, leaving 12 bases between. The germline gives CDR1 SGHAT, CDR2 FQNNGV. This rearrangement joins TRBV11-2 to TRBJ1-1, with D possibly matching TRBD1 (5 bases). The TCR sequence derives from a man aged 40-55 years with active or convalescent COVID-19. Sequencing was carried out using peripheral blood. CDR3: CASSDIGGTEAFF. For the CDR3, the DNA is TGTGCCAGCAGCGACATTGGGGGGACTGAAGCTTTCTTT. Full variable domain (outside the CDR3, taken from reference TRBV11-2 and TRBJ1-1): EAGVAQSPRYKIIEKRQSVAFWCNPISGHATLYWYQQILGQGPKLLIQFQNNGVVDDSQLPKDRFSAERLKGVDSTLKIQPAKLEDSAVYLCASSDIGGTEAFFGQGTRLTVV.